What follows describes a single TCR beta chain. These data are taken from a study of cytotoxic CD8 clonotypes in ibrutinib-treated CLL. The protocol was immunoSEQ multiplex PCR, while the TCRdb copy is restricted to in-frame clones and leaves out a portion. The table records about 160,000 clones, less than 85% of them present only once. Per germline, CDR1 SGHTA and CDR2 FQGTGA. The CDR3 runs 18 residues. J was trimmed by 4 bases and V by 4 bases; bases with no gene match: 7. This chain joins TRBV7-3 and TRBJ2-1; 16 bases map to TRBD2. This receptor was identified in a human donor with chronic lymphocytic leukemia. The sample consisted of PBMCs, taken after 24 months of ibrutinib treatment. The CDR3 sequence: CASSSPGTSGRGYNEQFF. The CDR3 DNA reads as TGTGCCAGCAGCTCACCCGGGACTAGCGGGAGGGGGTACAATGAGCAGTTCTTC.